This T cell receptor beta chain comes out of a study of blood T cell repertoires in COVID-19. This clone was counted ten times or more. The CDR3 has 13 amino acids. V lost 3 bases, J lost 2 bases, and 5 bases lay in between. Authors' methods: Using reference gene primer amplification, nucleated cell counts were estimated. Libraries were prepared by immunoSEQ multiplex PCR; TCRdb keeps only in-frame clonotypes and omits some of them. The DNA was the basis for D and trimming; V, J and clone size are from that table. The sample has 85,000 to 95,000 clones, more than 70% seen once. Source material: peripheral blood. The rearrangement links TRBV12-3 or TRBV12-4 to TRBJ1-5; D unresolved. The TCR originated in a human donor with acute or convalescent COVID-19. The donor label of this sample is uncertain. The chain's CDR3 is CASSFIGNQPQHF. The DNA of the CDR3 is TGTGCCAGCAGTTTTATAGGCAATCAGCCCCAGCATTTT.